Listed here are 32 T cell receptor beta chains from one sample, sequenced in a study of human T cells and chemical hapten exposure. The sample's time point: patch test 1, 2 weeks after DPC sensitization. Treatment defined: therapeutic diphenylcyclopropenone sensitization with weekly scalp DPC. TCRdb analysed the RACE reads with MiXCR anew, one entry per CDR3 protein. The sample lists about 360,000 distinct CDR3 sequences, under 9% occurring once. This material consisted of whole blood, taken in connection with sensitization to the hapten diphenylcyclopropenone (DPC). These TCRs come from a woman between 18 and 30 years old with alopecia areata. Some clones in this sample may be carry-over from other donors' samples.

The chain couples TRBV7-3 to TRBJ1-4, with D tentatively TRBD1 (5 bases). This CDR3 region has 14 residues. Germline CDR1 SGHTA, CDR2 FQGTGA. Trimming removed 2 bases at V and 3 bases at J, with 7 bases between. The CDR3 DNA sequence: TGTGCCAGCAGCTTAGGGGGAGCTAATGAAAAACTGTTTTTT. Translated, it gives CASSLGGANEKLFF.

V is TRBV6-2 or TRBV6-3 and J is TRBJ1-6, with 7 positions matching TRBD1. J was trimmed by 7 bases and V by 5 bases; bases with no gene match: 8. The CDR3 is made up of 15 amino acids. From germline, CDR1 is MNHEY and CDR2 SVGEGT. This chain's CDR3 is CASSPLGTENSPLHF. CDR3 sequence (DNA): TGTGCCAGCAGTCCCCTCGGGACAGAAAATTCACCCCTCCACTTT.

The chain couples TRBV28 to TRBJ1-1; D uncertain. Trimming cost V 3 bases and J 1 base, with 9 bases left between them. The CDR3 is made up of 14 amino acids. Germline V gene lookup returns CDR1 MDHEN and CDR2 SYDVKM. Here the CDR3 DNA reads TGTGCCAGCAGTTTTGGAGACCCGAACACTGAAGCTTTCTTT. Its protein is CASSFGDPNTEAFF. The full variable domain, in which reference TRBV28 and TRBJ1-1 provide the parts outside the CDR3, is DVKVTQSSRYLVKRTGEKVFLECVQDMDHENMFWYRQDPGLGLRLIYFSYDVKMKEKGDIPEGYSVSREKKERFSLILESASTNQTSMYLCASSFGDPNTEAFFGQGTRLTVV.

This clonotype was counted ten times or more. The CDR3 coding sequence is TGTGCCAGCAGCTTAGCCCCACGACAGGGAGGCGTCTATGGCTACACCTTC. Translation gives CASSLAPRQGGVYGYTF. The V gene is TRBV11-2, the J gene TRBJ1-2; 7 bases agree with TRBD1. Germline assignment: CDR1 SGHAT and CDR2 FQNNGV. Trimming removed 1 base from V and 4 bases from J; junction bases left unmatched: 12. The CDR3 runs 17 residues.

This clonotype was seen a handful of times. This chain links TRBV20-1 with TRBJ2-3; 12 positions agree with TRBD2. This CDR3 has 16 residues. V was pared by 2 bases and J by 2 bases, with 5 bases of the junction left unmatched. The germline gives CDR1 DFQATT, CDR2 SNEGSKA (reference sequence). The CDR3, as DNA: TGCAGTGCTAGACCCCCTAGCGGGGGGGCCACAGATACGCAGTATTTT. Protein sequence: CSARPPSGGATDTQYF.

This clonotype was counted ten times or more. This chain joins TRBV11-2 and TRBJ2-5, with 12 bases matching TRBD2. Germline CDR1 is SGHAT and CDR2 is FQNNGV. The CDR3 runs to 15 residues. V lost 5 bases and J lost 5; bases outside the gene matches: 6. The CDR3 coding sequence is TGTGCCAGCAGCGAGCCTAGCGGGGGGGATGAGACCCAGTACTTC. The encoded protein is CASSEPSGGDETQYF.

The V and J genes are TRBV4-1 and TRBJ2-3; 14 bases line up with TRBD2. Germline V gene data show CDR1 as MGHRA and CDR2 as YSYEKL. This CDR3 comprises 18 residues. Losses at the gene ends were 0 bases for V and 3 bases for J; bases not matched to a gene: 5. CDR3 sequence: CASSQDATSGGVTDTQYF. CDR3 DNA: TGCGCCAGCAGCCAAGATGCGACTAGCGGGGGGGTGACAGATACGCAGTATTTT.

V and J are TRBV10-3 and TRBJ2-3; 8 bases agree with TRBD2. Unmatched junction bases numbered 8, after V lost 8 bases and J lost 4 bases. From germline, CDR1 is ENHRY and CDR2 SYGVKD. This CDR3 is 14 amino acids long. CDR3 DNA sequence: TGTGCCATCCTAGGCGAGCGGGAGTCAGATACGCAGTATTTT. Translated, it gives CAILGERESDTQYF.

The chain recombines TRBV4-2 with TRBJ2-1; the D call may be TRBD1 or TRBD2 (5 bases each). V lost 2 bases to trimming and J lost 12 bases, with 23 bases between them. There are 16 residues in the CDR3. Germline V gene data show CDR1 as LGHNA and CDR2 as YNFKEQ. In nucleotides, the CDR3 is TGTGCCAGCAGCCAAATACCGGCCGGGGCCCCCAACGGGCAGTTCTTC. Its translation is CASSQIPAGAPNGQFF.

The table lists this clonotype with many counts. The rearrangement joins TRBV12-3 or TRBV12-4 to TRBJ1-2, with TRBD1 matching over 7 bases. This CDR3 spans 13 amino acids. Trimming took 5 bases from V and 4 from J; bases not matched to a gene: 4. CDR3 loop: CASSPGQAYGYTF. For the CDR3, the DNA is TGTGCCAGCAGTCCCGGACAGGCCTATGGCTACACCTTC.

The chain has TRBV3-1 and TRBJ1-6; D not certain. Trimming removed 2 bases from V and 10 bases from J, with 6 bases in between. The CDR3 consists of 12 residues. Germline assignment: CDR1 LGHDT and CDR2 YNNKEL (reference sequence). As DNA, the CDR3 is TGTGCCAGCAGCCAAACGACCTCACCCCTCCACTTT. This translates into CASSQTTSPLHF.

In its sample, this clonotype was seen a few times. The V call is TRBV5-4, the J call TRBJ1-6, with D possibly being TRBD1 (6 bases). The CDR3 sequence is 15 residues long. Germline lookup yields CDR1 SGHNT and CDR2 YYREEE (reference sequence). V lost 1 base to trimming and J lost 6 bases, with 11 bases between them. The CDR3 reads CASSLRQGSNSPLHF. The DNA of the CDR3 is TGTGCCAGCAGCTTGAGGCAGGGGAGTAATTCACCCCTCCACTTT.

This clonotype showed up just a few times. V is TRBV5-1 and J is TRBJ1-4; D perhaps matches TRBD1 (5 bases). This CDR3 has 14 residues. Germline-derived CDR1 and CDR2 are SGHRS and YFSETQ. V gave up 6 bases and J gave up 6 bases, with 15 bases separating them. CDR3 region: CASTPALGDEKLFF. DNA of the CDR3: TGCGCCAGCACACCCGCCCTGGGGGATGAAAAACTGTTTTTT.

Ten or more counts support this clonotype. This chain uses TRBV11-2 with TRBJ2-5; no reliable D call. CDR3 length: 14 residues. V gave up 2 bases and J gave up 0 bases, with 7 bases separating them. Looked up from germline, CDR1 is SGHAT and CDR2 is FQNNGV. CDR3 nucleotides: TGTGCCAGCAGCTTAAACAGATACCAAGAGACCCAGTACTTC. It translates to CASSLNRYQETQYF. The full variable domain, rest sourced from reference TRBV11-2 and TRBJ2-5, is EAGVAQSPRYKIIEKRQSVAFWCNPISGHATLYWYQQILGQGPKLLIQFQNNGVVDDSQLPKDRFSAERLKGVDSTLKIQPAKLEDSAVYLCASSLNRYQETQYFGPGTRLLVL.

This clonotype was detected many times. This chain uses TRBV20-1 with TRBJ1-5; perhaps TRBD1 as D (5 bases). The V end was cut by 1 base, the J end by 5 bases, with 12 bases between. Germline loops: CDR1 DFQATT, CDR2 SNEGSKA (reference sequence). The CDR3 covers 14 residues. The CDR3 DNA sequence: TGCAGTGCTAGAGTGGCAGGGCGATATCAGCCCCAGCATTTT. It is translated as CSARVAGRYQPQHF.

This clonotype was seen more than once but under ten times. V and J are TRBV20-1 and TRBJ1-4; 7 nucleotides agree with TRBD1. The V and J ends lost 3 bases and 2 bases, in that order; junction bases with no gene match: 9. The CDR3 is made up of 16 amino acids. Per germline, CDR1 DFQATT and CDR2 SNEGSKA (reference sequence). The CDR3 loop is CSAREGASVTNEKLFF. For the CDR3, the DNA is TGCAGTGCTAGGGAGGGGGCGTCGGTGACTAATGAAAAACTGTTTTTT.

This clonotype came up a few times. The rearrangement links TRBV7-8 to TRBJ2-7, with D maybe TRBD2 (7 bases). In germline, CDR1 is SGHVS, CDR2 FQNEAQ. V shed 4 bases and J shed 5 bases, with 15 bases lying between them. This CDR3 region has 14 residues. CDR3 residues: CASSSSGTRNEQYF. For the CDR3, the DNA is TGTGCCAGCAGCTCCAGCGGGACACGGAACGAGCAGTACTTC.

There are many counts of this clonotype. The chain combines TRBV5-1 with TRBJ1-5; TRBD1 aligns across 7 bases. The germline V gene has CDR1 SGHRS and CDR2 YFSETQ. The CDR3 length is 14 residues. The trim removed 5 bases at V and 2 bases at J, leaving 4 bases unmatched. Here the CDR3 reads CASRETGGNQPQHF. The CDR3 DNA reads as TGCGCCAGCAGGGAAACAGGGGGCAATCAGCCCCAGCATTTT.

This clonotype came up a few times. This rearrangement joins TRBV7-2 to TRBJ2-1; 8 bases are shared with TRBD2. The junction had 12 bases not matched to a gene; V was cut back by 4 bases and J by 10 bases. The germline CDR1 and CDR2 sequences are SGHTA and FQGNSA. The CDR3 is made up of 15 amino acids. CDR3 bases: TGTGCCAGCAGCTCCGCCGCGGCGGGGGGCCGGGAGCAGTTCTTC. Its translation: CASSSAAAGGREQFF.

The chain combines TRBV5-6 with TRBJ1-1; no definite D call. Germline V CDR1 and CDR2: SGHDT, YYEEEE. V gave up 1 base and J gave up 5 bases, with 12 bases separating them. The CDR3 spans 14 residues. Written as DNA, the CDR3 is TGTGCCAGCAGCTTGTACGCGGCGGGAACTGAAGCTTTCTTT. It specifies CASSLYAAGTEAFF.

This clonotype was detected many times. The chain links TRBV7-9 to TRBJ2-7; tentatively, D is TRBD1 (5 bases). Germline CDR1 reads SEHNR; CDR2 reads FQNEAQ (reference sequence). The CDR3 spans 13 residues. Trimming left V 6 bases short and J 0 bases short, with 9 bases between. In DNA, the CDR3 is TGTGCCAGCAGAGTAGACAGCTCCTACGAGCAGTACTTC. Protein product: CASRVDSSYEQYF.

The chain is built from TRBV20-1 and TRBJ1-3; 11 bases align to TRBD1. With V trimmed by 1 base and J by 4 bases, 9 bases remained unmatched. This CDR3 region has 17 residues. The V gene's germline CDR1 is DFQATT and CDR2 SNEGSKA (reference sequence). CDR3 nucleotides: TGCAGTGCTAGAGTGCCCCAAGGACAGGGGGCGGGAAACACCATATATTTT. This sequence encodes CSARVPQGQGAGNTIYF.

The table lists this clonotype with many counts. The rearrangement uses TRBV9 and TRBJ2-5; TRBD2 agrees at 9 bases. J lost 2 bases, V lost 4 bases, and 6 bases had no gene match. Germline CDR1 is SGDLS and CDR2 is YYNGEE. The CDR3 totals 15 residues. The CDR3 DNA reads as TGTGCCAGCAGCACCTGGACTAGCGAACAAGAGACCCAGTACTTC. This codes for CASSTWTSEQETQYF.

The count of this clonotype is one. The rearrangement uses TRBV13 and TRBJ1-4; D possibly corresponds to TRBD1 (6 bases). The CDR3 totals 14 residues. Germline values: CDR1 PRHDT, CDR2 FYEKMQ (reference sequence). Deletions cut 4 bases from V and 5 bases from J, with 11 bases between. CDR3 DNA: TGTGCCAGCAGCTCCGGACAGCGCAATGAAAAACTGTTTTTT. It is translated as CASSSGQRNEKLFF. Looking up the rest from reference TRBV13 and TRBJ1-4 gives the full variable domain: AAGVIQSPRHLIKEKRETATLKCYPIPRHDTVYWYQQGPGQDPQFLISFYEKMQSDKGSIPDRFSAQQFSDYHSELNMSSLELGDSALYFCASSSGQRNEKLFFGSGTQLSVL.

This clonotype was recorded at least ten times. The chain joins TRBV2 to TRBJ1-2; 9 nucleotides line up with TRBD1. This CDR3 comprises 15 residues. CDR1 SNHLY and CDR2 FYNNEI come from the germline V gene. Trimming at V came to 4 bases and at J to 5 bases, leaving 8 bases not matched to a gene. The CDR3 bases are TGTGCCAGCAGTGGTCCGGACAGGGGAATGTATGGCTACACCTTC. Translated, it gives CASSGPDRGMYGYTF.

The table lists this clonotype with a few counts. The chain joins TRBV12-3 or TRBV12-4 to TRBJ1-1, with D maybe TRBD1 (5 bases). The CDR3 totals 14 residues. Trimming took off 3 bases at V and 1 base at J, with 9 bases between the two ends. The CDR3 DNA reads TGTGCCAGCAGTTTCTACGGGGGGAACACTGAAGCTTTCTTT. It translates to CASSFYGGNTEAFF.

In its sample, this clonotype was seen a few times. The chain uses TRBV5-1 and TRBJ2-1; D gene ambiguous. V shed 6 bases and J shed 8 bases, with 18 bases lying between them. CDR1 is SGHRS, CDR2 YFSETQ, per germline. There are 14 residues in the CDR3. The CDR3 region has the DNA TGCGCCAGCACCCGAGGAATTGTGGGCGATGAGCAGTTCTTC. Amino acids: CASTRGIVGDEQFF.

This clonotype was detected many times. The V gene is TRBV7-2, the J gene TRBJ1-5; perhaps TRBD1 as D (5 bases). The V end lost 1 base, the J end lost 5 bases, and 6 bases lay between the germline ends. The CDR3 runs 13 residues. Germline V lookup: CDR1 SGHTA, CDR2 FQGNSA. CDR3 coding DNA: TGTGCCAGCAGCTTAGTAGGGGATCAGCCCCAGCATTTT. This codes for CASSLVGDQPQHF.

In its sample, this clonotype was seen a few times. The chain is built from TRBV7-2 and TRBJ2-5; no reliable D call. The germline gives CDR1 SGHTA, CDR2 FQGNSA. V dropped 5 bases and J dropped 5 bases, with 6 bases sitting between them. The CDR3 is made up of 11 amino acids. The CDR3 region has the DNA TGTGCCAGCAGCGCACGCGAGACCCAGTACTTC. Translating it yields CASSARETQYF.

The V call is TRBV12-3 or TRBV12-4, the J call TRBJ1-4; TRBD1 is a possible D gene (5 bases). This CDR3 is built from 15 residues. V was shortened by 5 bases and J by 0 bases, with 10 bases between the two germline ends. In DNA, the CDR3 is TGTGCCAGCAGTGCCCGGGGGGCAACTAATGAAAAACTGTTTTTT. Translated, it gives CASSARGATNEKLFF.

This clonotype came up many times. This sequence joins TRBV5-1 and TRBJ2-1; the D gene is possibly TRBD1 (5 bases). The CDR3 consists of 16 residues. V lost 1 base and J 1 base, leaving 12 bases between the germline ends. The germline V gene encodes CDR1 SGHRS and CDR2 YFSETQ. The DNA of the CDR3 is TGCGCCAGCAGCTTGTTCTTAGGGGCTTCCTACAATGAGCAGTTCTTC. This gives the protein CASSLFLGASYNEQFF.

The gene calls are TRBV12-5 and TRBJ2-1; 10 bases fit TRBD1. The CDR3 covers 14 residues. Trimming at V came to 7 bases and at J to 9 bases, leaving 9 bases not matched to a gene. Germline V CDR1 and CDR2: LGHNT, FRNRAP. The CDR3: CASAAGQGLSEQFF. The CDR3 nucleotides are TGTGCTAGTGCCGCGGGACAGGGGTTAAGTGAGCAGTTCTTC.